This T cell receptor beta chain was profiled in a study of T cell responses to AZD1222 COVID-19 vaccine. The CDR3 has 16 amino acids. The junction had 10 bases not matched to a gene; V was cut back by 4 bases and J by 7 bases. Germline V lookup: CDR1 LNHDA, CDR2 SQIVND (reference sequence). Using immunoSEQ multiplex PCR, the repertoire was profiled, and TCRdb retains in-frame clones only, with some absent. The sample yields 100,000 to 130,000 clones, nearly 90% seen once. The sample here was peripheral blood, taken 28 days after the second AZD1222 dose. V gene TRBV19 combines with J gene TRBJ1-6; 7 bases agree with TRBD1. This TCR was recovered from an adult who received the AZD1222 COVID-19 vaccine. This CDR3 reads CASSRAGQNKNSPLHF. The CDR3 DNA sequence: TGTGCCAGTAGTAGGGCGGGACAGAACAAGAATTCACCCCTCCACTTT.